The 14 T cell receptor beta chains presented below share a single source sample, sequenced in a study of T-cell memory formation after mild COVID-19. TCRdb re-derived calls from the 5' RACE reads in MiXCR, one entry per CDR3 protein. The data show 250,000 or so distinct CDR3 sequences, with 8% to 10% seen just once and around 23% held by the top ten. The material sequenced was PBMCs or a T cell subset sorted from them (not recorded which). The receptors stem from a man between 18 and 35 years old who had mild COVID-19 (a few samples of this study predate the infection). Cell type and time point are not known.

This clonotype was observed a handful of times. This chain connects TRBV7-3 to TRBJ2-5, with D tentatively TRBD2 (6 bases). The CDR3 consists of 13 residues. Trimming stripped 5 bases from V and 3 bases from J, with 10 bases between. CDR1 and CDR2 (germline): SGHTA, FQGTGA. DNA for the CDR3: TGTGCCAGCAGCGTCACGGGGGAAGAGACCCAGTACTTC. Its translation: CASSVTGEETQYF.

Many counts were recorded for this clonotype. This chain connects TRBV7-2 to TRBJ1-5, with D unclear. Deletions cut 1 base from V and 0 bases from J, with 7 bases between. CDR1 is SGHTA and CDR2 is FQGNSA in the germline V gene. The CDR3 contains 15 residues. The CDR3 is CASSLVGSSNQPQHF. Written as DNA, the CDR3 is TGTGCCAGCAGCTTAGTGGGGAGTAGCAATCAGCCCCAGCATTTT.

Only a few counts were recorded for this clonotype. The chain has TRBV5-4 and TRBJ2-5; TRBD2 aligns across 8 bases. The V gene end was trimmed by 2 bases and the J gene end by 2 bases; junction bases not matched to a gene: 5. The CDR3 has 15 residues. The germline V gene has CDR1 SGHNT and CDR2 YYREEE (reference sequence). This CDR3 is CASSFRSGGQETQYF. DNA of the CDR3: TGTGCCAGCAGCTTTCGAAGCGGGGGACAAGAGACCCAGTACTTC. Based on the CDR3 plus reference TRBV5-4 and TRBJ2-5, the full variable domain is ETGVTQSPTHLIKTRGQQVTLRCSSQSGHNTVSWYQQALGQGPQFIFQYYREEENGRGNFPPRFSGLQFPNYSSELNVNALELDDSALYLCASSFRSGGQETQYFGPGTRLLVL.

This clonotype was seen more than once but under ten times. The CDR3 DNA reads TGTGCCACCAGTGATCCGGGGACAGGGGATCTTTACAATGAGCAGTTCTTC. Translated: CATSDPGTGDLYNEQFF. This chain links TRBV24-1 with TRBJ2-1; 10 bases agree with TRBD1. V lost 3 bases and J lost 4; bases outside the gene matches: 8. Germline V gene data show CDR1 as KGHDR and CDR2 as SFDVKD. The CDR3 contains 17 residues.

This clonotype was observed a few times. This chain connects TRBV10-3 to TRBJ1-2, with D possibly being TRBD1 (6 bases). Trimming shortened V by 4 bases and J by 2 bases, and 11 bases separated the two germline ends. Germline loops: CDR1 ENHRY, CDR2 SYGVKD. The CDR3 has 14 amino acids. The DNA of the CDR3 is TGTGCCATCAGTGGTATAACAGGGAACTATGGCTACACCTTC. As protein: CAISGITGNYGYTF.

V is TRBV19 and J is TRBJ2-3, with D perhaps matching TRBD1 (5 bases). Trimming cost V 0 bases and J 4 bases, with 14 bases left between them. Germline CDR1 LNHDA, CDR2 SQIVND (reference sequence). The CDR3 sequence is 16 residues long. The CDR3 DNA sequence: TGTGCCAGTAGTATAGATCTGGGGCAGAGGCCAGATACGCAGTATTTT. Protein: CASSIDLGQRPDTQYF.

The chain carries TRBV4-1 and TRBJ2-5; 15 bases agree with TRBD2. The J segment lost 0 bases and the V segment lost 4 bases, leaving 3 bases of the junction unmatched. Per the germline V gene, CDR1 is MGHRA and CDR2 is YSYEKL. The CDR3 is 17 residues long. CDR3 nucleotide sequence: TGCGCCAGCAGCCTCGGGACTAGCGGGGGGTACCAAGAGACCCAGTACTTC. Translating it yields CASSLGTSGGYQETQYF.

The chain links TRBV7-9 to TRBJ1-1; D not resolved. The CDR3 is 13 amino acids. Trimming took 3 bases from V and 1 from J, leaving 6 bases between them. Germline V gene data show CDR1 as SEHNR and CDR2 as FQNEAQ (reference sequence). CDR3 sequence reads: CASSFDPNTEAFF. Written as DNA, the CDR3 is TGTGCCAGCAGCTTCGATCCGAACACTGAAGCTTTCTTT.

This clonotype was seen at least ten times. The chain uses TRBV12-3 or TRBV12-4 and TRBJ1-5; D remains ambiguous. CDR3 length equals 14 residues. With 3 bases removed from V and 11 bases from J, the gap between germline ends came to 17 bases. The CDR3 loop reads CASSFGRTAESQHF. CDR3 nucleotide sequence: TGTGCCAGCAGTTTCGGGCGAACAGCGGAGTCCCAGCATTTT.

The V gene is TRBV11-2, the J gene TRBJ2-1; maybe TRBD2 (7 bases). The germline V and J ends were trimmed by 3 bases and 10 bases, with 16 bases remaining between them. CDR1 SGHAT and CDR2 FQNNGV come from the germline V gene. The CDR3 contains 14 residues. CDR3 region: CASSFGLGGREQFF. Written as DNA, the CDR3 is TGTGCCAGCAGCTTTGGACTAGGGGGTAGGGAGCAGTTCTTC.

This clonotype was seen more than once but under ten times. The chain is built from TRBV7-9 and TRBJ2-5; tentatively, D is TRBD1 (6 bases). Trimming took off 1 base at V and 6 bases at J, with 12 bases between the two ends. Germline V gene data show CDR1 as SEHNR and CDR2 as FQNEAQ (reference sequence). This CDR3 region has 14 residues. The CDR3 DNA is TGTGCCAGCAGCTTAGGGCAGGGGATGCAGACCCAGTACTTC. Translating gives CASSLGQGMQTQYF. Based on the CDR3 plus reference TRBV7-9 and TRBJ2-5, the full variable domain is DTGVSQNPRHKITKRGQNVTFRCDPISEHNRLYWYRQTLGQGPEFLTYFQNEAQLEKSRLLSDRFSAERPKGSFSTLEIQRTEQGDSAMYLCASSLGQGMQTQYFGPGTRLLVL.

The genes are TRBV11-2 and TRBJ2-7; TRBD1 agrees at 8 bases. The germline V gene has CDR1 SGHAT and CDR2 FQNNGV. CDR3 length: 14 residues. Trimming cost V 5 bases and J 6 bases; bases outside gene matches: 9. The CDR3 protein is CASSPPGQGGEQYV. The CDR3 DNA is TGTGCCAGCAGCCCCCCCGGACAGGGAGGCGAGCAGTACGTC.

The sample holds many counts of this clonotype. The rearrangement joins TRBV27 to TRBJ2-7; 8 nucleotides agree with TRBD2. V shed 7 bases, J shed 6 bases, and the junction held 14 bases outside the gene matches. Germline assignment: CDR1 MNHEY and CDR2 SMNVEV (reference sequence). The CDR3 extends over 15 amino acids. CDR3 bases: TGTGCCAGCATCTCGCGGGGGACGGGAGGGCCCGAGCAGTACGTC. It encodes CASISRGTGGPEQYV.

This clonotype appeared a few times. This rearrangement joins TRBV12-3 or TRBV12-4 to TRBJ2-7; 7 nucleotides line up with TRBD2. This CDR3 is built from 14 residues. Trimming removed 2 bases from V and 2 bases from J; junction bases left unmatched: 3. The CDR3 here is CASSLRGGTYEQYF. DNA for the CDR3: TGTGCCAGCAGTTTACGCGGGGGTACCTACGAGCAGTACTTC.